These 24 T cell receptor beta chains came from one sample sequenced in a study of blood T cell repertoires in COVID-19 (dated by TCRdb to 2020 to 2021). Receptor amplification or capture employed the immunoSEQ multiplex PCR assay. TCRdb stores this immuneACCESS table with in-frame sequences only. Part of the clones is absent; in the studies checked, under half of the shortfall reflects unresolved V genes, and no reason is known for the rest. For this sample the table gives tens of thousands of clones, of which roughly four fifths were detected only once. The ten largest clonotypes hold 6% to 7.5% of the sample. The sequenced sample consisted of peripheral blood. Every receptor here comes from a man aged 45 to 65 with active or convalescent COVID-19.

CDR3 sequence: CASSQDRYGEQYV. The CDR3 nucleotides read TGTGCCAGCAGCCAAGACAGGTACGGCGAGCAGTACGTC. The chain couples TRBV3-1 (or the pseudogene TRBV3-2) to TRBJ2-7; D unclear. The CDR3 spans 13 residues. V was shortened by 0 bases and J by 6 bases, with 9 bases between the two germline ends. Per the germline V gene, CDR1 is LGHDT and CDR2 is YNNKEL (reference sequence).

This sequence joins TRBV9 and TRBJ2-3; no clear D gene. Germline V gene lookup returns CDR1 SGDLS and CDR2 YYNGEE. The CDR3 is 12 amino acids. V lost 0 bases, J lost 10 bases, and 9 bases lay in between. The CDR3: CASSVDPGSQYF. The CDR3, as DNA: TGTGCCAGCAGCGTAGATCCGGGTTCGCAGTATTTT.

V usage is TRBV2 and J usage is TRBJ1-1; 7 bases align to TRBD1. This CDR3 region has 13 residues. CDR1 SNHLY and CDR2 FYNNEI come from the germline V gene. The V gene end was trimmed by 4 bases and the J gene end by 1 base; junction bases not matched to a gene: 0. CDR3 residues: CASSGDRNTEAFF. DNA of the CDR3: TGTGCCAGCAGTGGGGACAGGAACACTGAAGCTTTCTTT. The full variable domain, its missing parts supplied by reference TRBV2 and TRBJ1-1, is EPEVTQTPSHQVTQMGQEVILRCVPISNHLYFYWYRQILGQKVEFLVSFYNNEISEKSEIFDDQFSVERPDGSNFTLKIRSTKLEDSAMYFCASSGDRNTEAFFGQGTRLTVV.

The chain links TRBV7-2 to TRBJ2-1; 11 nucleotides line up with TRBD2. From germline, CDR1 is SGHTA and CDR2 FQGNSA. V shed 6 bases and J 4 bases; nucleotides not matched to a gene: 11. The CDR3 is 17 amino acids. The CDR3 DNA follows: TGTGCCAGCAGACAAACGCAGCTAGCGGGGGGTTACAATGAGCAGTTCTTC. Translated: CASRQTQLAGGYNEQFF.

CDR3 region: CASSPSPGGGTDTQYF. As DNA, the CDR3 is TGCGCCAGCAGCCCGAGCCCAGGGGGCGGCACAGATACGCAGTATTTT. The chain is built from TRBV5-1 and TRBJ2-3, with 8 bases aligning to TRBD1. The CDR3 runs to 16 residues. Germline V gives CDR1 SGHRS, CDR2 YFSETQ. Trimming took 4 bases from V and 1 from J; bases not matched to a gene: 8.

V usage is TRBV18 and J usage is TRBJ1-3; D not certain. The CDR3 totals 15 residues. V gave up 4 bases and J gave up 0 bases, with 10 bases separating them. CDR1 and CDR2 from the germline V gene are KGHSH and LQKENI. As DNA, the CDR3 is TGTGCCAGCTCACTTCAGGTCGGCTCTGGAAACACCATATATTTT. It specifies CASSLQVGSGNTIYF.

The chain joins TRBV7-8 to TRBJ2-5; 8 nucleotides agree with TRBD2. After removal of 5 bases from V and 0 bases from J, the junction contained 5 bases not matched to a gene. The CDR3 is 15 residues long. Germline CDR1 SGHVS, CDR2 FQNEAQ. This CDR3 is CASSAGGIYQETQYF. The CDR3 region has the DNA TGTGCCAGCAGCGCGGGAGGTATTTACCAAGAGACCCAGTACTTC.

The V and J genes are TRBV7-8 and TRBJ1-5; 8 bases agree with TRBD1. Trimming took 5 bases from V and 4 from J; bases not matched to a gene: 7. The CDR3 length is 15 residues. Germline lookup yields CDR1 SGHVS and CDR2 FQNEAQ. CDR3 in DNA: TGTGCCAGCAGCCATTTGACAGGGGAAAATCAGCCCCAGCATTTT. This codes for CASSHLTGENQPQHF.

The chain combines TRBV10-2 with TRBJ1-5, with a tentative D call TRBD1 (6 bases). This CDR3 has 18 amino acids. With 1 base removed from V and 5 bases from J, the gap between germline ends came to 21 bases. Germline CDR1 reads WSHSY; CDR2 reads SAAADI. The CDR3 protein is CASSEWQGIRGSDQPQHF. In nucleotides, the CDR3 is TGCGCCAGCAGTGAGTGGCAGGGGATCAGGGGAAGCGATCAGCCCCAGCATTTT.

The J gene is TRBJ2-3, the V gene TRBV6-1, with 10 bases fitting TRBD2. There are 16 residues in the CDR3. Germline CDR1 reads MNHNS; CDR2 reads SASEGT. The V gene end was trimmed by 3 bases and the J gene end by 2 bases; junction bases not matched to a gene: 5. CDR3 loop: CASSEGSGGFTDTQYF. CDR3 DNA sequence: TGTGCCAGCAGTGAGGGTAGCGGGGGGTTCACAGATACGCAGTATTTT.

The chain has TRBV19 and TRBJ1-6, with 7 bases aligning to TRBD1. The junction had 4 bases not matched to a gene; V was cut back by 4 bases and J by 4 bases. This CDR3 is built from 15 residues. The germline gives CDR1 LNHDA, CDR2 SQIVND (reference sequence). CDR3 in amino acids: CASSTRQGYNSPLHF. The CDR3 DNA follows: TGTGCCAGTAGTACCCGACAGGGTTATAATTCACCCCTCCACTTT. Using reference TRBV19 and TRBJ1-6 for the parts outside the CDR3, the full variable domain is DGGITQSPKYLFRKEGQNVTLSCEQNLNHDAMYWYRQDPGQGLRLIYYSQIVNDFQKGDIAEGYSVSREKKESFPLTVTSAQKNPTAFYLCASSTRQGYNSPLHFGNGTRLTVT.

This rearrangement joins TRBV4-2 to TRBJ2-5; 7 positions agree with TRBD2. The CDR3 covers 14 residues. J lost 5 bases, V lost 3 bases, and 6 bases had no gene match. Germline V gene data show CDR1 as LGHNA and CDR2 as YNFKEQ. In DNA, the CDR3 is TGTGCCAGCAGCCAGTTCAGCGGGGATGAGACCCAGTACTTC. Its protein product is CASSQFSGDETQYF.

The CDR3 DNA reads TGCGCCAGCAGCCTTCATCAGGGGGATACGCAGTATTTT. Its protein is CASSLHQGDTQYF. The chain employs TRBV5-1 and TRBJ2-3; D perhaps matches TRBD1 (6 bases). Germline loops: CDR1 SGHRS, CDR2 YFSETQ. V lost 4 bases, J lost 6 bases, and 12 bases lay in between. The CDR3 runs to 13 residues. Full variable domain (remainder filled in from reference TRBV5-1 and TRBJ2-3): KAGVTQTPRYLIKTRGQQVTLSCSPISGHRSVSWYQQTPGQGLQFLFEYFSETQRNKGNFPGRFSGRQFSNSRSEMNVSTLELGDSALYLCASSLHQGDTQYFGPGTRLTVL.

This clone has only one observation. The rearrangement links TRBV5-1 to TRBJ2-7; 10 nucleotides match TRBD1. V lost 5 bases and J lost 6; bases outside the gene matches: 8. The germline V gene encodes CDR1 SGHRS and CDR2 YFSETQ. This CDR3 has 14 residues. CDR3 protein: CASSQGQGDAEQYV. CDR3 bases: TGCGCCAGCAGTCAAGGACAGGGGGATGCCGAGCAGTACGTC.

This chain uses TRBV5-1 with TRBJ2-5, with 11 bases lining up with TRBD1. Germline trimming cut 4 bases from V and 4 bases from J; bases unmatched to any gene: 6. From germline, CDR1 is SGHRS and CDR2 YFSETQ. The CDR3 is made up of 15 amino acids. The DNA of the CDR3 is TGCGCCAGCAGCCCGGGGACAGGGGGAGCAGAGACCCAGTACTTC. Translating it yields CASSPGTGGAETQYF.

V usage is TRBV5-1 and J usage is TRBJ1-1, with 7 bases that match TRBD1. Per germline, CDR1 SGHRS and CDR2 YFSETQ. Trimming cost V 1 base and J 0 bases; bases outside gene matches: 6. The CDR3 contains 16 residues. The DNA for the CDR3 is TGCGCCAGCAGCTTGACAGGGGAAGGGATGAACACTGAAGCTTTCTTT. This gives the protein CASSLTGEGMNTEAFF.

This chain joins TRBV4-1 and TRBJ2-1, with TRBD1 identical over 11 bases. Germline values: CDR1 MGHRA, CDR2 YSYEKL. The CDR3 is 19 amino acids. The V segment lost 5 bases and the J segment 0 bases; nucleotides outside the gene matches: 12. CDR3 sequence: CASSKGQGVIQISYNEQFF. The CDR3 coding sequence is TGCGCCAGCAGCAAGGGACAGGGGGTTATTCAGATCTCCTACAATGAGCAGTTCTTC.

V gene TRBV18 combines with J gene TRBJ2-7, with no clear D. Trimming left V 2 bases short and J 1 base short, with 15 bases between. The length of the CDR3 is 16 residues. The germline gives CDR1 KGHSH, CDR2 LQKENI. CDR3 nucleotide sequence: TGTGCCAGCTCACCAGGAGCTATGGGTTTTTCCTACGAGCAGTACTTC. As protein: CASSPGAMGFSYEQYF. Supplemented by reference TRBV18 and TRBJ2-7, the full variable domain reads NAGVMQNPRHLVRRRGQEARLRCSPMKGHSHVYWYRQLPEEGLKFMVYLQKENIIDESGMPKERFSAEFPKEGPSILRIQQVVRGDSAAYFCASSPGAMGFSYEQYFGPGTRLTVT.

The chain carries TRBV11-2 and TRBJ2-5, with 8 bases lining up with TRBD2. The CDR3 contains 17 residues. The V and J ends lost 6 bases and 4 bases, in that order; junction bases with no gene match: 16. Germline CDR1 reads SGHAT; CDR2 reads FQNNGV. The CDR3 region is CASRVESGAGDLETQYF. The CDR3 bases are TGTGCCAGCAGGGTAGAGTCCGGAGCGGGGGATTTAGAGACCCAGTACTTC.

V and J are TRBV6-6 and TRBJ1-2; TRBD1 agrees at 11 bases. V lost 5 bases to trimming and J lost 0 bases; unmatched junction nucleotides: 5. CDR1 and CDR2 (germline): MNHNY, SVGAGI (reference sequence). The CDR3 contains 16 residues. The DNA of the CDR3 is TGTGCCAGCAGTACCGGACAGGGGGCTTCTAACTATGGCTACACCTTC. Translated, it gives CASSTGQGASNYGYTF.

This sequence joins TRBV19 and TRBJ1-5; D unresolved. The CDR3 is 12 residues long. CDR1 and CDR2 (germline): LNHDA, SQIVND (reference sequence). With 2 bases removed from V and 5 bases from J, the gap between germline ends came to 4 bases. The DNA for the CDR3 is TGTGCCAGTAGTATACTGTATCAGCCCCAGCATTTT. It translates to CASSILYQPQHF.

The gene calls are TRBV21-1 and TRBJ1-1. TRBV21-1 is a pseudogene segment. CDR3 size: 15 residues. This CDR3 is CASSKEEGLGTEAFF. The CDR3 DNA follows: TGTGCCAGCAGCAAAGAGGAGGGCCTCGGCACTGAAGCTTTCTTT.

This clone has more than one count but fewer than ten. The chain couples TRBV5-1 to TRBJ1-6; 10 bases map to TRBD1. CDR1 is SGHRS, CDR2 YFSETQ, per germline. This CDR3 contains 16 residues. J was trimmed by 5 bases and V by 3 bases; bases with no gene match: 5. CDR3 region: CASSSGQGWNNSPLHF. For the CDR3, the DNA is TGCGCCAGCAGCTCGGGACAGGGGTGGAATAATTCACCCCTCCACTTT.

This clone was counted once. This chain links TRBV24-1 with TRBJ2-1; 8 nucleotides match TRBD1. Per the germline V gene, CDR1 is KGHDR and CDR2 is SFDVKD. The CDR3 has 16 residues. Trimming removed 1 base from V and 3 bases from J; junction bases left unmatched: 4. For the CDR3, the DNA is TGTGCCACCAGTGATTTCGGACAGGGCCGCTACAATGAGCAGTTCTTC. It codes for CATSDFGQGRYNEQFF.